This T cell receptor (beta chain) is from a study of T cells in tumors after PD-1 blockade (dated by TCRdb to the late 2010s). About the full investigation: Patients with prior checkpoint blockade, systemic immunosuppressant use, or recent radiotherapy or other anti-cancer therapy within 4 weeks were excluded. To compare blood and tumor clonotypes, bulk TCR sequencing was performed on 10 peripheral blood samples from about five patients. Paired single-cell RNA and TCR sequencing was done in the study on site-matched tumors from patients with BCC or SCC, both before and after anti-PD-1 therapy. On average, peripheral blood samples had roughly 120,000 TCR templates (range about 23,000-280,000) and about 35,000 unique clonotypes. Ongoing daily vismodegib 150 mg was also given to a subset of patients during anti-PD-1 treatment. RECIST version 1.1 was used to assess clinical response. Patients were treated with either pembrolizumab 200 mg every 3 weeks or cemiplimab 350 mg every 2 weeks. What the authors observed across the whole study: Approximately 41% of the TCR clonotypes from tumors also showed up in blood, and some novel exhausted tumor clones were present in pre-treatment blood, which suggests peripheral recruitment. Where the novel T cell clones came from was not determined, and possible sources could include lymphoid organs or rare unexpanded clones inside the tumor or in the tumor periphery.

The CDR3 goes from the cysteine to the phenylalanine over 15 residues. Kept here is only the CDR3 DNA, which spans 45 bases and is read in frame from base 1. The germline V gene provides CDR1 MNHEY and CDR2 SVGAGI. The junction carries 15 bases between V and J, which are trimmed by 2 bases and 5 bases respectively. The immunoSEQ platform was used to carry out deep TCRbeta sequencing. Per the source publication's procedure: For further analysis, only productive rearrangements were exported from the immunoSEQ Analyzer. T cell phenotypes were assigned to bulk TCRbeta clonotypes by matching to single-cell RNA+TCR-seq clones sharing the same TCRbeta sequence. Clone enrichment in tumor was calculated as tumor frequency divided by PBMC frequency from bulk TCR sequencing. GLIPH was used to sort TCRs into specificity groups, which are clusters of distinct TCRs that likely recognize common antigens through shared CDR3 motifs. The clones in this table, taken by TCRdb from immuneACCESS, are in-frame only. Not every clone is retained; where verified, under half of the shortfall comes from an unresolved V gene, and the cause of the rest is unknown. That table furnishes V, J and clone size, whereas the DNA furnished D and trimming. This sample gives tens of thousands of clones in total; more than 70% of them show up just once. The top ten clonotypes cover approximately 15% of the sample.

Sample time point, as interpreted from the label and publication: before anti-PD-1 therapy. For bulk TCRbeta sequencing, genomic DNA was extracted from tumor biopsies or peripheral blood, and input amounts ranged from about 550 ng to 6,004 ng. Histologically proven advanced or metastatic basal or squamous cell carcinoma was present in all patients, all of whom were poor candidates for surgical resection. The basal cell carcinoma cohort was made up of around eleven patients, and bulk tumor TCR sequencing was performed for about 8 of these patients. As for this clone: There is no known antigen for this receptor. Nothing much larger sits one base from this clone, and base qualities are not available. This sample includes further DNA sequences coding for the same CDR3.

The receptor was derived from a human donor with basal cell carcinoma. This material consisted of PBMCs, taken before anti-PD-1 treatment. The chain is assembled from TRBV6-5 and TRBJ1-2; the D gene is possibly TRBD1, with 6 bases matching. CDR3 reads: CASSYSGRGAYGYTF. The nucleotides read TGTGCCAGCAGTTACAGTGGCAGGGGAGCGTATGGCTACACCTTC.